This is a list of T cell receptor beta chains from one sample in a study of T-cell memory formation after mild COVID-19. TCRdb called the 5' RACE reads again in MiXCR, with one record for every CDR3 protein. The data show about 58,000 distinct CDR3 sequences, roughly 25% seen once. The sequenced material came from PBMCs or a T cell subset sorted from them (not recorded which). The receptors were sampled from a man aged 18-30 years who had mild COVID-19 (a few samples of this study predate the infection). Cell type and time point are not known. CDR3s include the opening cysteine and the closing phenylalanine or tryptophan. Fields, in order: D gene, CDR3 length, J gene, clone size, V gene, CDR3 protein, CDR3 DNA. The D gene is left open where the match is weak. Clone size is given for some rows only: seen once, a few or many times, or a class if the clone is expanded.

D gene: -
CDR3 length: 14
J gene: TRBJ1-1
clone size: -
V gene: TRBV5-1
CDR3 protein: CASSKPGVGTEAFF
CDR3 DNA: TGCGCCAGCAGCAAACCAGGGGTAGGGACTGAAGCTTTCTTT

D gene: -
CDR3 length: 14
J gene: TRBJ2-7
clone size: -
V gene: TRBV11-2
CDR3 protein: CASSLTGETYEQYF
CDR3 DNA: TGTGCCAGCAGCTTAACGGGGGAGACCTACGAGCAGTACTTC

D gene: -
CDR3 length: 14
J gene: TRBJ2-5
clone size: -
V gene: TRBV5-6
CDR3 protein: CASNTGNDRETQYF
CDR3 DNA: TGTGCCAGCAACACAGGGAACGATCGAGAGACCCAGTACTTC

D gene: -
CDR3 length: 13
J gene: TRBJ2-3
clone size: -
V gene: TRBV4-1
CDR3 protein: CASSQGGSDTQYF
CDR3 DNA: TGCGCCAGCAGCCAAGGGGGTTCAGATACGCAGTATTTT

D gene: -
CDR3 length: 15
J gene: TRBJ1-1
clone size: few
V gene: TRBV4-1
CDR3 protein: CASSQEGAGGTEAFF
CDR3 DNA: TGCGCCAGCAGCCAAGAAGGGGCGGGGGGGACTGAAGCTTTCTTT

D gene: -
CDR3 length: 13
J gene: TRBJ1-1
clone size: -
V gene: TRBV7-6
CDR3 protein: CASSRVRGTEAFF
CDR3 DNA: TGTGCCAGCAGCCGTGTCCGCGGGACTGAAGCTTTCTTT

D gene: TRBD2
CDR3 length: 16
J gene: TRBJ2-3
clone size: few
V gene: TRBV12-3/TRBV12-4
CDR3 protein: CASTPWTSGGEDTQYF
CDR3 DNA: TGTGCCAGCACCCCCTGGACTAGCGGGGGGGAGGATACGCAGTATTTT

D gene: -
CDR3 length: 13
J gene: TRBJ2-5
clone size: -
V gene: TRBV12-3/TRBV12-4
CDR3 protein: CASSPGQRETQYF
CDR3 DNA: TGTGCCAGCAGCCCCGGGCAGCGAGAGACCCAGTACTTC

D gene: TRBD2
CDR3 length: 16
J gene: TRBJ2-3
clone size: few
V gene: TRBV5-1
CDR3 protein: CASSFLTSGVTDTQYF
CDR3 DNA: TGCGCCAGCAGCTTCCTAACTAGCGGGGTCACAGATACGCAGTATTTT

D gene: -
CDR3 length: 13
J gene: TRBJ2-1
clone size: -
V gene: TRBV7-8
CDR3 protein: CASSLGFSSEQFF
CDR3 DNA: TGTGCCAGCAGCTTGGGGTTTTCGAGTGAGCAGTTCTTC

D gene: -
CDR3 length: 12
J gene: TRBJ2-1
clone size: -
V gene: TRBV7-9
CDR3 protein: CASAKGGTEQFF
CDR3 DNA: TGTGCCAGCGCGAAGGGAGGAACGGAGCAGTTCTTC

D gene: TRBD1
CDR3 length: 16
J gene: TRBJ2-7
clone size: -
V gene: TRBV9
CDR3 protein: CASSGGEEGATWEQYF
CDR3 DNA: TGTGCCAGCAGCGGTGGTGAAGAGGGGGCGACTTGGGAGCAGTACTTC

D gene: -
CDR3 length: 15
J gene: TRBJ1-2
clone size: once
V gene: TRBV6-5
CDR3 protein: CASGNRDISNYGYTF
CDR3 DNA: TGTGCCAGCGGCAACCGGGACATATCTAACTATGGCTACACCTTC

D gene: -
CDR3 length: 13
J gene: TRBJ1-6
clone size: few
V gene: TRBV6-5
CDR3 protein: CASSSTGNSPLHF
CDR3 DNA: TGTGCCAGCAGTTCCACAGGGAATTCACCCCTCCACTTT

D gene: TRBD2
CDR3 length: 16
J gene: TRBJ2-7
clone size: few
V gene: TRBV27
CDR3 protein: CASSSESGAGSYEQYF
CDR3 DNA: TGTGCCAGCAGTTCAGAAAGCGGGGCCGGCTCCTACGAGCAGTACTTC